This T cell receptor (beta chain) was sequenced in a study of T cell changes during pregnancy in multiple sclerosis (dated by TCRdb to the late 2010s). At the level of the whole study: Changes in the T cell repertoire over the course of pregnancy were examined in this study in women with multiple sclerosis.

CDR3 length: 16 amino acids, cysteine to phenylalanine. Solely the CDR3 DNA is kept, with 48 bases framed from the first base. V has 5 bases trimmed and J has 0 bases trimmed; junction bases matching no gene number 7. Taken from the germline V gene, the CDR1 and CDR2 loops are MDHEN and SYDVKM. This clone showed up just once. Its antigen remains unidentified. No much larger clone exists at a distance of one base, and base qualities are not known. The library came from the immunoSEQ multiplex PCR assay. TCRdb carries this immuneACCESS record with in-frame sequences only. Its versions omit some clonotypes, under half of them owing to an unresolved V gene in the studies checked, with the rest unexplained. For this sample there are some 90,000 clones; about nine tenths appear just once. The ten largest make up around 1.7% of the sample.

This TCR was recovered from a female donor in good health, enrolled as a control in a pregnancy study. The sequence links TRBV28 to TRBJ2-1; the junction holds 7 bases that match TRBD1. The sequences come from peripheral blood, collected after pregnancy. The DNA sequence follows: TGTGCCAGCAGTACTACAGGGGCCAGCTCCTACAATGAGCAGTTCTTC. This yields the protein CASSTTGASSYNEQFF.